A single sample is the source of the 27 T cell receptor beta chains below, sequenced in a study of beta chain features in type 1 diabetes. The sequenced template was cDNA made from the entire isolated RNA. Here immunoSEQ multiplex PCR was the method, and the copy in TCRdb shows in-frame clones only, minus some. The data show 200,000 to 250,000 clones, around 68% seen once. The sample was naive CD4+ T cells from blood. The receptors shown here come from a man younger than 40 in good health.

The chain employs TRBV29-1 and TRBJ1-1; D is unresolved. This CDR3 region has 15 residues. Per germline, CDR1 SQVTM and CDR2 ANQGSEA. Deletions cut 3 bases from V and 2 bases from J, with 16 bases between. The CDR3 coding sequence is TGCAGCGTTGAGGATCAGATCTCCCGAAACACTGAAGCTTTCTTT. It codes for CSVEDQISRNTEAFF.

The chain joins TRBV5-1 to TRBJ2-7; D not resolved. The CDR3 has 12 amino acids. The V end was cut by 1 base, the J end by 5 bases, with 7 bases between. Germline V gene sequence: CDR1 SGHRS, CDR2 YFSETQ. CDR3 in amino acids: CASSLKGNEQYF. The CDR3 nucleotides read TGCGCCAGCAGCTTGAAAGGGAACGAGCAGTACTTC.

The chain recombines TRBV29-1 with TRBJ2-3; D unclear. Looked up from germline, CDR1 is SQVTM and CDR2 is ANQGSEA. Trimming stripped 4 bases from V and 0 bases from J, with 14 bases between. The CDR3 runs to 15 residues. In DNA, the CDR3 is TGCAGCGTTGTCGGTTGGGCTGAAAGCACAGATACGCAGTATTTT. It is translated as CSVVGWAESTDTQYF.

This clone came up a few times. V gene TRBV29-1 combines with J gene TRBJ2-5, with 8 bases matching TRBD2. Germline V lookup: CDR1 SQVTM, CDR2 ANQGSEA. J lost 4 bases, V lost 3 bases, and 7 bases had no gene match. This CDR3 spans 14 amino acids. This chain's CDR3 is CSVDLTAGVETQYF. The CDR3 nucleotides read TGCAGCGTTGATTTAACAGCGGGAGTAGAGACCCAGTACTTC.

The genes are TRBV30 and TRBJ2-7; TRBD2 might be the D (6 bases). V was clipped by 8 bases and J by 1 base, with 18 bases between them. This CDR3 has 14 amino acids. Germline CDR1 and CDR2: GTSNPN and SVGIG (reference sequence). Here the CDR3 reads CASVRRGASYEQYF. CDR3 nucleotides: TGTGCCAGTGTAAGGAGGGGCGCGTCCTACGAGCAGTACTTC. Looking up the rest from reference TRBV30 and TRBJ2-7 gives the full variable domain: SQTIHQWPATLVQPVGSPLSLECTVEGTSNPNLYWYRQAAGRGLQLLFYSVGIGQISSEVPQNLSASRPQDRQFILSSKKLLLSDSGFYLCASVRRGASYEQYFGPGTRLTVT.

The chain is built from TRBV10-2 and TRBJ2-6, with D possibly matching TRBD1 (6 bases). V lost 7 bases and J lost 0, with 19 bases in between. This CDR3 has 18 amino acids. Germline CDR1 reads WSHSY; CDR2 reads SAAADI. CDR3 region: CASMYRVWGYSGANVLTF. The CDR3 nucleotides are TGCGCCAGCATGTACAGGGTGTGGGGGTACTCTGGGGCCAACGTCCTGACTTTC.

The V gene is TRBV29-1, the J gene TRBJ2-3; 9 nucleotides line up with TRBD2. The CDR3 has 15 amino acids. The V gene end was trimmed by 5 bases and the J gene end by 3 bases; junction bases not matched to a gene: 9. Germline CDR1 is SQVTM and CDR2 is ANQGSEA. CDR3 nucleotide sequence: TGCAGCGTTTCCCAGGCGGGAGGGGGGACAGATACGCAGTATTTT. Translating gives CSVSQAGGGTDTQYF.

A word on this clone: Germline is not matched at one junction end, which may reflect a read error. Different DNA sequences within this sample yield the same CDR3. V and J are TRBV29-1 and TRBJ2-7; D is possibly TRBD2 (6 bases). The CDR3 spans 12 residues. Germline values: CDR1 SQVTM, CDR2 ANQGSEA. CDR3 loop: CSVEDGRYEQYF. The CDR3 coding sequence is TGCAGCGTGGAAGACGGGAGATACGAGCAGTACTTC.

The chain combines TRBV30 with TRBJ2-1; tentatively, D is TRBD2 (5 bases). Trimming pared 2 bases from V and 15 bases from J, leaving 20 bases between. The CDR3 runs to 13 residues. The V gene's germline CDR1 is GTSNPN and CDR2 SVGIG (reference sequence). The CDR3 bases are TGTGCCTGGAGTCCGCCACGGGGAGAGTCAGCGTTCTTC. Protein: CAWSPPRGESAFF. Full variable domain (rest looked up from reference TRBV30 and TRBJ2-1): SQTIHQWPATLVQPVGSPLSLECTVEGTSNPNLYWYRQAAGRGLQLLFYSVGIGQISSEVPQNLSASRPQDRQFILSSKKLLLSDSGFYLCAWSPPRGESAFFGPGTRLTVL.

V and J are TRBV29-1 and TRBJ1-1, with D unresolved. The germline CDR1 and CDR2 sequences are SQVTM and ANQGSEA. CDR3 size: 13 residues. Trimming left V 4 bases short and J 0 bases short, with 9 bases between. The CDR3: CSVGSQLNTEAFF. The CDR3 DNA is TGCAGCGTTGGTTCGCAGTTGAACACTGAAGCTTTCTTT.

This clone was observed a few times. The CDR3 coding sequence is TGCGCCAGCAGCCCTGGGACAGCCCAAGAGACCCAGTACTTC. This gives the protein CASSPGTAQETQYF. V and J are TRBV5-1 and TRBJ2-5; 7 nucleotides match TRBD1. This CDR3 spans 14 amino acids. V lost 4 bases to trimming and J lost 1 base; unmatched junction nucleotides: 4. CDR1 and CDR2 (germline): SGHRS, YFSETQ.

The J gene is TRBJ2-5, the V gene TRBV6-1, with D maybe TRBD1 (5 bases). The V end was cut by 5 bases, the J end by 2 bases, with 12 bases between. In germline, CDR1 is MNHNS, CDR2 SASEGT. The CDR3 sequence is 14 residues long. For the CDR3, the DNA is TGTGCCAGCAGTAGGGATAGACAGCAAGAGACCCAGTACTTC. It yields the protein CASSRDRQQETQYF.

This chain uses TRBV6-5 with TRBJ2-1, with 10 bases identical to TRBD2. Trimming took 4 bases from V and 7 from J; bases not matched to a gene: 7. This CDR3 spans 15 amino acids. Germline loops: CDR1 MNHEY, CDR2 SVGAGI. CDR3 in DNA: TGTGCCAGCAGTTCCCTAGCGGGAGTAGGAAATGAGCAGTTCTTC. It specifies CASSSLAGVGNEQFF.

This chain joins TRBV6-6 and TRBJ1-4, with TRBD1 matching 9 bases. This CDR3 comprises 14 residues. With V trimmed by 6 bases and J by 7 bases, 6 bases remained unmatched. Looked up from germline, CDR1 is MNHNY and CDR2 is SVGAGI (reference sequence). The CDR3 region has the DNA TGTGCCAGCAGGAGACAGGGGGAGGGTGAAAAACTGTTTTTT. Translation: CASRRQGEGEKLFF.

This clone was picked up a small number of times. V usage is TRBV9 and J usage is TRBJ2-5; 9 nucleotides match TRBD1. Per the germline V gene, CDR1 is SGDLS and CDR2 is YYNGEE. Losses at the gene ends were 4 bases for V and 2 bases for J; bases not matched to a gene: 6. There are 15 residues in the CDR3. The CDR3 sequence is CASSQATGGQETQYF. CDR3 bases: TGTGCCAGCAGCCAGGCGACAGGGGGGCAAGAGACCCAGTACTTC.

This chain joins TRBV30 and TRBJ2-1; D uncertain. Germline values: CDR1 GTSNPN, CDR2 SVGIG (reference sequence). Trimming pared 0 bases from V and 13 bases from J, leaving 13 bases between. The CDR3 extends over 12 amino acids. CDR3 nucleotide sequence: TGTGCCTGGAGTGTAGCCTACCCACCCCAGTTCTTC. This sequence encodes CAWSVAYPPQFF.

V usage is TRBV30 and J usage is TRBJ1-5; D gene ambiguous. The CDR3 is 13 amino acids. Trimming shortened V by 0 bases and J by 3 bases, and 6 bases separated the two germline ends. The germline CDR1 and CDR2 sequences are GTSNPN and SVGIG (reference sequence). The CDR3 coding sequence is TGTGCCTGGAGTGTTCAGGACAATCAGCCCCAGCATTTT. As protein: CAWSVQDNQPQHF.

CDR3 loop: CASSLEIVPNTEAFF. The CDR3 DNA sequence: TGCGCCAGCAGCTTGGAGATAGTTCCGAACACTGAAGCTTTCTTT. The chain recombines TRBV5-1 with TRBJ1-1; D is unclear. The CDR3 length is 15 residues. Germline lookup yields CDR1 SGHRS and CDR2 YFSETQ. V lost 0 bases and J 1 base, leaving 10 bases between the germline ends.

The rearrangement links TRBV30 to TRBJ2-3, with unresolved D. Looked up from germline, CDR1 is GTSNPN and CDR2 is SVGIG (reference sequence). Trimming cost V 3 bases and J 8 bases, with 12 bases left between them. This CDR3 has 12 residues. For the CDR3, the DNA is TGTGCCTGGAGCCCAAGCGCAGGTACGCAGTATTTT. This codes for CAWSPSAGTQYF.

V is TRBV30 and J is TRBJ1-6; D uncertain. Germline CDR1 GTSNPN, CDR2 SVGIG (reference sequence). The CDR3 is made up of 13 amino acids. The V and J ends lost 2 bases and 2 bases respectively, with 4 bases between them. In DNA form, the CDR3 reads TGTGCCTGGAGTACTCCCTATAATTCACCCCTCCACTTT. Its protein is CAWSTPYNSPLHF.

The V gene is TRBV29-1, the J gene TRBJ2-7; TRBD1 matches at 8 bases. This CDR3 is built from 15 residues. V was pared by 2 bases and J by 3 bases, with 9 bases of the junction left unmatched. Germline assignment: CDR1 SQVTM and CDR2 ANQGSEA. The CDR3 loop is CSVENRDRGIYEQYF. CDR3 coding DNA: TGCAGCGTTGAAAACCGAGACAGGGGAATCTACGAGCAGTACTTC.

V usage is TRBV15 and J usage is TRBJ2-5, with D hard to call. The CDR3 has 13 residues. V was trimmed by 1 base and J by 2 bases, leaving 5 bases between them. CDR1 is LNHNV, CDR2 YYDKDF, per germline (reference sequence). Here the CDR3 DNA reads TGTGCCACCAGCAGAGTTCAGCAAGAGACCCAGTACTTC. It codes for CATSRVQQETQYF.

The genes are TRBV5-1 and TRBJ2-5, with D perhaps matching TRBD1 or TRBD2 (5 bases each). Germline CDR1 and CDR2: SGHRS and YFSETQ. Trimming took 4 bases from V and 2 from J, leaving 12 bases between them. This CDR3 spans 14 amino acids. The CDR3 sequence is CASSRGDEQETQYF. As DNA, the CDR3 is TGCGCCAGCAGCAGAGGGGACGAACAAGAGACCCAGTACTTC.

The chain is built from TRBV11-2 and TRBJ2-5; 7 bases fit TRBD1. The CDR3 runs to 14 residues. CDR1 is SGHAT, CDR2 FQNNGV, per germline. The J segment lost 5 bases and the V segment lost 7 bases, leaving 10 bases of the junction unmatched. CDR3 region: CASNSQGLGETQYF. The CDR3 region has the DNA TGTGCCAGCAACTCACAGGGGCTCGGGGAGACCCAGTACTTC. Filled out from reference TRBV11-2 and TRBJ2-5, the complete variable domain reads EAGVAQSPRYKIIEKRQSVAFWCNPISGHATLYWYQQILGQGPKLLIQFQNNGVVDDSQLPKDRFSAERLKGVDSTLKIQPAKLEDSAVYLCASNSQGLGETQYFGPGTRLLVL.

This clone has a single count. The chain employs TRBV13 and TRBJ2-5, with D unresolved. V dropped 0 bases and J dropped 1 base, with 6 bases sitting between them. The CDR3 loop spans 14 amino acids. From germline, CDR1 is PRHDT and CDR2 FYEKMQ (reference sequence). The CDR3 loop is CASSLGRVQETQYF. The CDR3 region has the DNA TGTGCCAGCAGCTTAGGTCGGGTCCAAGAGACCCAGTACTTC.

V gene TRBV2 combines with J gene TRBJ2-2; a weak D match, TRBD1 (6 bases). Germline-derived CDR1 and CDR2 are SNHLY and FYNNEI. CDR3 length equals 17 residues. V was clipped by 8 bases and J by 0 bases, with 19 bases between them. The CDR3 DNA reads as TGTGCCAGCGGGACAAAAAGGACAGCTACGAACACCGGGGAGCTGTTTTTT. It yields the protein CASGTKRTATNTGELFF.

This sequence joins TRBV30 and TRBJ2-3; D may be TRBD1 (6 bases). The germline V gene encodes CDR1 GTSNPN and CDR2 SVGIG (reference sequence). The CDR3 consists of 13 residues. V gave up 0 bases and J gave up 5 bases, with 9 bases separating them. The CDR3: CAWSVGQLDTQYF. CDR3 in DNA: TGTGCCTGGAGTGTTGGACAGTTAGATACGCAGTATTTT. The full variable domain, completed using reference TRBV30 and TRBJ2-3, is SQTIHQWPATLVQPVGSPLSLECTVEGTSNPNLYWYRQAAGRGLQLLFYSVGIGQISSEVPQNLSASRPQDRQFILSSKKLLLSDSGFYLCAWSVGQLDTQYFGPGTRLTVL.